This entry features one TCR beta chain sequence. What it binds is unknown. The sample comes from a study of T cell responses to AZD1222 COVID-19 vaccine. Study in general: Second-dose recipients at about 4 or about 12 weeks were treated as one pooled group. Study-level points and caveats: Spike-specific TCR breadth and depth were elevated following two AZD1222 doses. There were repertoire samples only from the period after the peak T cell response.

The table came from immunoSEQ multiplex PCR; TCRdb's copy has only in-frame clones and leaves some out. Among 100,000 or so clones listed, 80% to 95% were seen once. This material consisted of peripheral blood, taken on day 0 of AZD1222 vaccination. The TCR comes from an adult in good health.

In DNA, the CDR3 is TGTGCCAGTAGTCAGGAGACGGTGAACTATGGCTACACCTTC. It encodes CASSQETVNYGYTF. The chain couples TRBV19 to TRBJ1-2; no clear D gene. The CDR3 runs to 14 residues. Per germline, CDR1 LNHDA and CDR2 SQIVND (reference sequence). With 5 bases removed from V and 2 bases from J, the gap between germline ends came to 12 bases. Complete variable domain (other parts from reference TRBV19 and TRBJ1-2): DGGITQSPKYLFRKEGQNVTLSCEQNLNHDAMYWYRQDPGQGLRLIYYSQIVNDFQKGDIAEGYSVSREKKESFPLTVTSAQKNPTAFYLCASSQETVNYGYTFGSGTRLTVV.